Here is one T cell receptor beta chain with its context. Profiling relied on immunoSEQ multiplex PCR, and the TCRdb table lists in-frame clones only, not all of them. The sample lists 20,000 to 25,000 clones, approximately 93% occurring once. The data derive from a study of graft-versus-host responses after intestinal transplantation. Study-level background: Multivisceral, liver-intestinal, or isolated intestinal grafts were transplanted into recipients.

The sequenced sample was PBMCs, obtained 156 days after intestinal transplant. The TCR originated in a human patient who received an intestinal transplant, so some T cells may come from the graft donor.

The CDR3 DNA reads as TGTGCCAGCAGCTTAGGTGGACCGAACACTGAAGCTTTCTTT. It is translated as CASSLGGPNTEAFF. The gene calls are TRBV5-6 and TRBJ1-1, with D unclear. CDR1 is SGHDT, CDR2 YYEEEE, per germline. The CDR3 loop spans 14 amino acids. Trimming stripped 2 bases from V and 1 base from J, with 9 bases between.